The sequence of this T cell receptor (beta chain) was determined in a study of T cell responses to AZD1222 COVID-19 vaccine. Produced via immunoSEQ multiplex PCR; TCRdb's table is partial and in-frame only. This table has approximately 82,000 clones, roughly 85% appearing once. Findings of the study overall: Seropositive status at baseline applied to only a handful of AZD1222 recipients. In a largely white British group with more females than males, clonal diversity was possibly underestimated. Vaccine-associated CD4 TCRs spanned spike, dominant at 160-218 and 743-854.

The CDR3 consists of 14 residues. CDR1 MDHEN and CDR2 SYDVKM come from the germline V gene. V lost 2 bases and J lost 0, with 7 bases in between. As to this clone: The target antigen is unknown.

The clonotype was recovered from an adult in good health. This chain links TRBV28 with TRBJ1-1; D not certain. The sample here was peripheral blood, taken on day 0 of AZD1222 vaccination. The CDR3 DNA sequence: TGTGCCAGCAGTTTAGGCTTTATGAACACTGAAGCTTTCTTT. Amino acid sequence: CASSLGFMNTEAFF.